Following are 26 T cell receptor beta chains from one sample sequenced in a study of T cell responses to AZD1222 COVID-19 vaccine. Some clones are missing from TCRdb's copy, which holds only in-frame ones; the method was immunoSEQ multiplex PCR. The sample holds over 65,000 clones, 90% seen once. Sequencing used peripheral blood, obtained on day 0 of AZD1222 vaccination. These receptor sequences come from an adult in good health.

The sample holds one count of this clone. The chain is built from TRBV27 and TRBJ1-5, with 9 bases identical to TRBD1. CDR1 is MNHEY, CDR2 SMNVEV, per germline (reference sequence). V lost 6 bases, J lost 8 bases, and 5 bases stayed unmatched. This CDR3 is 13 amino acids long. CDR3 in DNA: TGTGCCAGCAGCCCCGGGACAGGGAAGCCCCAGCATTTT. As protein: CASSPGTGKPQHF.

J is TRBJ1-1 and V is TRBV19; D ambiguous. This CDR3 contains 12 residues. V was trimmed by 5 bases and J by 0 bases, leaving 4 bases between them. Germline V gene lookup returns CDR1 LNHDA and CDR2 SQIVND (reference sequence). Here the CDR3 DNA reads TGTGCCAGTAGTTTGATGAACACTGAAGCTTTCTTT. The encoded protein is CASSLMNTEAFF.

Only one count was recorded for this clone. This chain joins TRBV11-3 and TRBJ1-2; the D is unclear. The V gene's germline CDR1 is SGHNT and CDR2 YENEEA. Trimming stripped 1 base from V and 5 bases from J, with 5 bases between. This CDR3 comprises 12 residues. CDR3 sequence (DNA): TGTGCCAGCAGCTTAGGACTATATGGCTACACCTTC. Amino acids: CASSLGLYGYTF.

The rearrangement links TRBV7-8 to TRBJ1-1; 10 nucleotides agree with TRBD1. Germline V gene lookup returns CDR1 SGHVS and CDR2 FQNEAQ. The CDR3 contains 14 residues. J was trimmed by 5 bases and V by 4 bases; bases with no gene match: 4. Written as DNA, the CDR3 is TGTGCCAGCAGCTCAAGACAGGGGGCAACTGAAGCTTTCTTT. Translated: CASSSRQGATEAFF.

This chain connects TRBV6-5 to TRBJ1-1; D perhaps matches TRBD1 (6 bases). Germline CDR1 and CDR2: MNHEY and SVGAGI. Trimming left V 3 bases short and J 10 bases short, with 15 bases between. The CDR3 loop spans 13 amino acids. CDR3: CASSYGGGLRAFF. CDR3 nucleotides: TGTGCCAGCAGTTATGGAGGGGGATTAAGAGCTTTCTTT.

The DNA of the CDR3 is TGCGCCAGCAGATTACGACAGGTAAGTGGGGGGTATGGCTACACCTTC. Protein sequence: CASRLRQVSGGYGYTF. V is TRBV10-1 and J is TRBJ1-2; a weak D match, TRBD1 (6 bases). CDR1 is WNHNN, CDR2 SYGVQD, per germline (reference sequence). The CDR3 runs to 16 residues. V was trimmed by 6 bases and J by 5 bases, leaving 22 bases between them.

As DNA, the CDR3 is TGTGCCAGCAGCGTAGCTACGGGTGGGGGGAATGAGCAGTTCTTC. Translating it yields CASSVATGGGNEQFF. This sequence joins TRBV9 and TRBJ2-1; D may be TRBD2 (6 bases). This CDR3 contains 15 residues. The germline gives CDR1 SGDLS, CDR2 YYNGEE. Deletions cut 0 bases from V and 7 bases from J, with 14 bases between.

The V and J genes are TRBV7-8 and TRBJ2-7; possibly TRBD1 or TRBD2 for D (5 bases each). The CDR3 loop spans 14 amino acids. Germline CDR1 is SGHVS and CDR2 is FQNEAQ. Trimming pared 1 base from V and 3 bases from J, leaving 10 bases between. The CDR3 spells CASSLGGYIYEQYF. DNA for the CDR3: TGTGCCAGCAGCTTAGGGGGGTACATCTACGAGCAGTACTTC.

The CDR3 loop reads CASSLGMAGAYGYTF. CDR3 in DNA: TGTGCCAGCAGCTTAGGAATGGCAGGGGCCTATGGCTACACCTTC. The chain carries TRBV7-2 and TRBJ1-2; D is possibly TRBD1 (6 bases). The germline V gene has CDR1 SGHTA and CDR2 FQGNSA. This CDR3 region has 15 residues. Trimming left V 1 base short and J 4 bases short, with 13 bases between. The entire variable domain, with the rest obtained from reference TRBV7-2 and TRBJ1-2, is as follows: GAGVSQSPSNKVTEKGKDVELRCDPISGHTALYWYRQSLGQGLEFLIYFQGNSAPDKSGLPSDRFSAERTGGSVSTLTIQRTQQEDSAVYLCASSLGMAGAYGYTFGSGTRLTVV.

This chain connects TRBV4-2 to TRBJ2-1; 8 positions agree with TRBD2. The CDR3 spans 16 residues. CDR1 and CDR2 from the germline V gene are LGHNA and YNFKEQ. Unmatched junction bases numbered 10, after V lost 0 bases and J lost 9 bases. The CDR3 loop reads CASSQDSGAGLREQFF. DNA for the CDR3: TGTGCCAGCAGCCAAGATAGCGGGGCGGGGCTACGTGAGCAGTTCTTC.

The chain employs TRBV7-2 and TRBJ1-2; weak D call: TRBD1 (6 bases). This CDR3 contains 16 residues. Trimming stripped 1 base from V and 3 bases from J, with 15 bases between. CDR1 is SGHTA and CDR2 is FQGNSA in the germline V gene. CDR3 nucleotide sequence: TGTGCCAGCAGCTTAGGTGTAGGGGGGATGGACTATGGCTACACCTTC. As protein: CASSLGVGGMDYGYTF.

The chain employs TRBV6-5 and TRBJ2-2; TRBD1 might be the D (6 bases). Trimming cost V 6 bases and J 0 bases, with 14 bases left between them. This CDR3 is 16 amino acids long. CDR1 MNHEY and CDR2 SVGAGI come from the germline V gene. CDR3 sequence reads: CASRYAGTTNTGELFF. The CDR3 DNA follows: TGTGCCAGCAGGTACGCCGGGACAACGAACACCGGGGAGCTGTTTTTT.

The chain links TRBV18 to TRBJ1-1; D is uncertain. CDR1 and CDR2 from the germline V gene are KGHSH and LQKENI. The CDR3 runs 13 residues. Trimming took 4 bases from V and 3 from J, leaving 9 bases between them. CDR3 sequence (DNA): TGTGCCAGCTCACAAAACGGGGACACTGAAGCTTTCTTT. Its protein is CASSQNGDTEAFF.

This clone has a single count. The J gene is TRBJ1-6, the V gene TRBV7-7; perhaps TRBD1 as D (5 bases). V lost 3 bases, J lost 6 bases, and 6 bases lay in between. This CDR3 comprises 13 residues. CDR1 and CDR2 from the germline V gene are SSHAT and FNYEAQ (reference sequence). The CDR3 spells CASSFGTNSPLHF. CDR3 nucleotide sequence: TGTGCCAGCAGCTTTGGGACTAATTCACCCCTCCACTTT.

The rearrangement uses TRBV12-3 or TRBV12-4 and TRBJ2-7, with D possibly being TRBD2 (5 bases). The length of the CDR3 is 12 residues. V gave up 10 bases and J gave up 0 bases, with 10 bases separating them. In DNA, the CDR3 is TGTGCCACCTCTGAGGGCTCCTACGAGCAGTACTTC. It yields the protein CATSEGSYEQYF.

V gene TRBV7-8 combines with J gene TRBJ2-5; 7 bases map to TRBD2. Germline V gives CDR1 SGHVS, CDR2 FQNEAQ. The V segment lost 0 bases and the J segment 5 bases; nucleotides outside the gene matches: 6. The CDR3 runs 15 residues. CDR3 protein: CASSLAGGAMETQYF. CDR3 nucleotide sequence: TGTGCCAGCAGCTTAGCGGGAGGGGCCATGGAGACCCAGTACTTC.

The genes are TRBV19 and TRBJ1-5; TRBD1 matches 11 bases. Germline values: CDR1 LNHDA, CDR2 SQIVND (reference sequence). The CDR3 is 14 residues long. The V gene end was trimmed by 11 bases and the J gene end by 0 bases; junction bases not matched to a gene: 3. The CDR3 DNA sequence: TGTGCCGGACAGGGGGCCGGTAGCAATCAGCCCCAGCATTTT. It codes for CAGQGAGSNQPQHF.

This chain joins TRBV6-2 or TRBV6-3 and TRBJ1-5; 9 bases map to TRBD1. This CDR3 comprises 16 residues. V lost 5 bases and J lost 0; bases outside the gene matches: 5. Germline CDR1 reads MNHEY; CDR2 reads SVGEGT. The CDR3 sequence is CASSTRQGDSNQPQHF. The DNA for the CDR3 is TGTGCCAGCAGTACTCGACAGGGGGATAGCAATCAGCCCCAGCATTTT.

The chain uses TRBV6-5 and TRBJ1-1; the D gene is possibly TRBD1 (6 bases). In germline, CDR1 is MNHEY, CDR2 SVGAGI. Deletions cut 6 bases from V and 2 bases from J, with 16 bases between. The CDR3 is made up of 15 amino acids. CDR3 DNA sequence: TGTGCCAGCAGAATCGAATGGGGGGCCAACACTGAAGCTTTCTTT. This codes for CASRIEWGANTEAFF.

The chain has TRBV11-3 and TRBJ2-1; 8 bases are a match to TRBD1. J was trimmed by 3 bases and V by 8 bases; bases with no gene match: 9. CDR1 and CDR2 from the germline V gene are SGHNT and YENEEA. CDR3 length: 15 residues. Here the CDR3 reads CASAEGTGLYNEQFF. The CDR3 DNA reads as TGTGCCAGCGCCGAGGGGACAGGCCTCTACAATGAGCAGTTCTTC. Combining the CDR3 with reference TRBV11-3 and TRBJ2-1 gives the whole variable domain EAGVVQSPRYKIIEKKQPVAFWCNPISGHNTLYWYLQNLGQGPELLIRYENEEAVDDSQLPKDRFSAERLKGVDSTLKIQPAELGDSAVYLCASAEGTGLYNEQFFGPGTRLTVL.

The rearrangement uses TRBV20-1 and TRBJ2-5; no reliable D call. V shed 0 bases and J shed 5 bases, with 4 bases lying between them. Germline CDR1 and CDR2: DFQATT and SNEGSKA (reference sequence). The CDR3 runs to 11 residues. Written as DNA, the CDR3 is TGCAGTGCTAGAGATCAGGAGACCCAGTACTTC. Translation gives CSARDQETQYF.

V is TRBV7-9 and J is TRBJ1-1; D may be TRBD1 (6 bases). Germline-derived CDR1 and CDR2 are SEHNR and FQNEAQ (reference sequence). V lost 6 bases and J lost 8, with 13 bases in between. The CDR3 has 12 residues. The DNA of the CDR3 is TGTGCCAGCAGGCGGGGGGCGCAGGAAGCTTTCTTT. This gives the protein CASRRGAQEAFF.

CDR3 in amino acids: CASSLNPPAGLTGELFF. CDR3 DNA: TGTGCCAGCAGTTTAAACCCCCCAGCAGGTTTAACCGGGGAGCTGTTTTTT. V is TRBV27 and J is TRBJ2-2; D is unresolved. CDR1 and CDR2 from the germline V gene are MNHEY and SMNVEV (reference sequence). The V end lost 2 bases, the J end lost 5 bases, and 18 bases lay between the germline ends. The CDR3 is 17 residues long.

The chain links TRBV11-3 to TRBJ1-3; TRBD1 matches 9 bases. V shed 0 bases, J shed 1 base, and the junction held 10 bases outside the gene matches. This CDR3 region has 19 residues. The germline V gene encodes CDR1 SGHNT and CDR2 YENEEA. Here the CDR3 reads CASSLDPGTGHPSGNTIYF. For the CDR3, the DNA is TGTGCCAGCAGCTTAGACCCCGGGACAGGGCACCCATCTGGAAACACCATATATTTT.

The chain carries TRBV7-2 and TRBJ1-1; 7 bases fit TRBD1. Trimming took 1 base from V and 11 from J; bases not matched to a gene: 7. Germline-derived CDR1 and CDR2 are SGHTA and FQGNSA. The length of the CDR3 is 13 residues. CDR3 residues: CASSLGLQGNAFF. The CDR3 bases are TGTGCCAGCAGCTTAGGGCTACAGGGGAACGCTTTCTTT.

This chain joins TRBV7-9 and TRBJ1-1; D may be TRBD1 (6 bases). The germline V and J ends were trimmed by 3 bases and 6 bases, with 11 bases remaining between them. Germline V gene sequence: CDR1 SEHNR, CDR2 FQNEAQ (reference sequence). The CDR3 is 13 residues long. In DNA, the CDR3 is TGTGCCAGCAGCTTGGCCGGGGGCCCTGAAGCTTTCTTT. Its protein product is CASSLAGGPEAFF.